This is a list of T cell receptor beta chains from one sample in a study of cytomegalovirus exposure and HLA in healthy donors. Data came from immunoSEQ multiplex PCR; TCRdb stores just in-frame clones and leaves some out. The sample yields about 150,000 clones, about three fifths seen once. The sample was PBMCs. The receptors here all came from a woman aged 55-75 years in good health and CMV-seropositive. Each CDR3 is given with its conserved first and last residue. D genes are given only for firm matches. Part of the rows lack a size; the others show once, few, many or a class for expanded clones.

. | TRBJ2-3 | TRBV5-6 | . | CASSLSGRVLTDTQYF | TGTGCCAGCAGCTTGTCGGGCAGGGTTCTAACAGATACGCAGTATTTT
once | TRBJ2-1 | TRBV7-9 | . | CASSPYNEQFF | TGTGCCAGCAGCCCTTACAATGAGCAGTTCTTC
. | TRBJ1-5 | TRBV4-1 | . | CASSQDPAGDQPQHF | TGCGCCAGCAGCCAAGACCCGGCCGGGGATCAGCCCCAGCATTTT
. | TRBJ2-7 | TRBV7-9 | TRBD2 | CASSLSTGTNIYEQYF | TGTGCCAGCAGCTTATCAACGGGGACTAACATTTACGAGCAGTACTTC
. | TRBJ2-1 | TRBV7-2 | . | CASSLVGASSYNEQFF | TGTGCCAGCAGCTTAGTTGGAGCTTCCTCCTACAATGAGCAGTTCTTC
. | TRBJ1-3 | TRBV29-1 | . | CSVQEPGSGNTIYF | TGCAGCGTACAGGAACCAGGCTCTGGAAACACCATATATTTT
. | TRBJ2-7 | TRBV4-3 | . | CASSQDRQGVYEQYF | TGCGCCAGCAGCCAAGATCGCCAGGGCGTCTACGAGCAGTACTTC
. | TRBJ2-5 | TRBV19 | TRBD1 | CASSMGGQGGETQYF | TGTGCCAGTAGTATGGGGGGACAGGGTGGGGAGACCCAGTACTTC
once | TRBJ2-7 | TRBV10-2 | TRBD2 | CASSESTPSGRAYEQYF | TGCGCCAGCAGTGAGTCGACCCCCAGCGGGAGGGCCTACGAGCAGTACTTC
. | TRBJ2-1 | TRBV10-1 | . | CASSEGEPGTTSYNEQFF | TGCGCCAGCAGTGAGGGGGAGCCGGGAACCACCTCCTACAATGAGCAGTTCTTC
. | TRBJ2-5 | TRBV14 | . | CASSQRRRETQYF | TGTGCCAGCAGCCAAAGGAGGAGAGAGACCCAGTACTTC
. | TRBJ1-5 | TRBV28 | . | CASSLQGRPQHF | TGTGCCAGCAGTTTACAGGGGAGGCCCCAGCATTTT
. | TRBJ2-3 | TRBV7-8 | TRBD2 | CASSLGRLAGPSTDTQYF | TGTGCCAGCAGCTTAGGTCGGCTAGCGGGGCCCAGCACAGATACGCAGTATTTT
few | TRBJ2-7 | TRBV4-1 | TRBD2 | CASSLQLAGVNEQYF | TGCGCCAGCAGCCTACAACTAGCGGGAGTGAACGAGCAGTACTTC
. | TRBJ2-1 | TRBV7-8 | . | CASTQGGWDEQFF | TGTGCCAGCACCCAGGGGGGCTGGGATGAGCAGTTCTTC
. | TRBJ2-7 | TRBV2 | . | CAHRGSLEQYF | TGTGCCCATCGCGGCTCCCTCGAGCAGTACTTC
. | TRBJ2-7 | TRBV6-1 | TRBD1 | CASTLQGAEYEQYF | TGTGCCAGCACCTTACAGGGGGCGGAGTACGAGCAGTACTTC
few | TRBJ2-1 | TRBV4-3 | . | CASSQETGNEQFF | TGCGCCAGCAGCCAAGAGACGGGCAATGAGCAGTTCTTC
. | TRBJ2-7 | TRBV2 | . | CASSSRGEQYF | TGTGCCAGCAGTTCAAGGGGAGAGCAGTACTTC
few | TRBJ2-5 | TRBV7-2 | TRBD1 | CASSYQTGQETQYF | TGTGCCAGCAGTTACCAGACAGGGCAAGAGACCCAGTACTTC
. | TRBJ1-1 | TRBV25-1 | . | CASSAGQLNTEAFF | TGTGCCAGCAGTGCCGGACAGTTGAACACTGAAGCTTTCTTT
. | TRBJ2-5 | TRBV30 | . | CAWSLGPPAETQYF | TGTGCCTGGAGTTTGGGCCCCCCGGCAGAGACCCAGTACTTC
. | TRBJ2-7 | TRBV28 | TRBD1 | CASREGQAVGGEQYF | TGTGCCAGCAGGGAGGGACAGGCGGTCGGAGGCGAGCAGTACTTC
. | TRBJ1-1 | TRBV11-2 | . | CASSLGTPGTEAFF | TGTGCCAGCAGCTTAGGTACCCCGGGCACTGAAGCTTTCTTT
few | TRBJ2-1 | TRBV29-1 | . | CSVDRERAYNEQFF | TGCAGCGTTGACCGGGAGAGGGCCTACAATGAGCAGTTCTTC
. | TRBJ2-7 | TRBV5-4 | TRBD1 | CASSPVGQDRGVRQYF | TGTGCCAGCAGCCCGGTGGGACAGGACAGGGGCGTCCGTCAGTACTTC
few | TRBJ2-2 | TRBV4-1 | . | CASSLQGNTGELFF | TGCGCCAGCAGCTTGCAGGGAAACACCGGGGAGCTGTTTTTT
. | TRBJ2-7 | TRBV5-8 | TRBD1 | CASTIDRVYEQYF | TGTGCCAGCACCATAGACAGGGTGTACGAGCAGTACTTC
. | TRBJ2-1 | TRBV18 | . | CASSPLQVLSYNEQFF | TGTGCCAGCTCACCCCTCCAGGTCCTCTCCTACAATGAGCAGTTCTTC
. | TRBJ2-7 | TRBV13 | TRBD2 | CASSPQGHLAGASYEQYF | TGTGCCAGCAGCCCTCAGGGGCACCTAGCGGGTGCATCCTACGAGCAGTACTTC
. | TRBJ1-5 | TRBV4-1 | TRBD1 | CASSQRLFTGGNQPQHF | TGCGCCAGCAGCCAACGTTTGTTTACAGGGGGCAATCAGCCCCAGCATTTT
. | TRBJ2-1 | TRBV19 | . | CASSSGTYNEQFF | TGTGCCAGTAGTAGCGGGACCTACAATGAGCAGTTCTTC
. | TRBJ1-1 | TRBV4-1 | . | CASSQDSPAYSANTEAFF | TGCGCCAGCAGCCAAGATTCGCCAGCCTACAGTGCGAACACTGAAGCTTTCTTT
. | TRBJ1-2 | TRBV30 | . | CAWAGLGDGYTF | TGTGCCTGGGCAGGGTTAGGGGATGGCTACACCTTC
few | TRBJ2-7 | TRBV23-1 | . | CASSPFRQASYEQYF | TGCGCCAGCAGTCCGTTTCGACAGGCCTCCTACGAGCAGTACTTC
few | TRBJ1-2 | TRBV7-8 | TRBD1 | CASSSRDRPDGYTF | TGTGCCAGCAGCTCCCGGGACAGGCCCGATGGCTACACCTTC
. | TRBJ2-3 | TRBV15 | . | CATSSIRTDTQYF | TGTGCCACCAGCAGTATTCGCACAGATACGCAGTATTTT
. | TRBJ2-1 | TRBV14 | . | CASSLRGFSYNEQFF | TGTGCCAGCAGCCTCAGGGGATTCTCCTACAATGAGCAGTTCTTC
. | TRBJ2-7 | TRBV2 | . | CASSDRVGYEQYF | TGTGCCAGCAGTGACAGGGTTGGTTACGAGCAGTACTTC
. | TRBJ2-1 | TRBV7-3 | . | CASSLTGGTYDEQFF | TGTGCCAGCAGCTTAACTGGGGGGACTTACGATGAGCAGTTCTTC
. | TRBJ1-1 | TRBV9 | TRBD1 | CASSPRGQGGPNEAFF | TGTGCCAGCAGCCCAAGAGGACAGGGAGGCCCGAATGAAGCTTTCTTT
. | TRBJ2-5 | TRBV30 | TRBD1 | CAWATGTGKKTQYF | TGTGCCTGGGCTACCGGGACAGGGAAGAAGACCCAGTACTTC
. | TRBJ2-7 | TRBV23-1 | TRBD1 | CASTPDRDYEQYF | TGCGCCAGCACCCCTGACAGGGACTACGAGCAGTACTTC
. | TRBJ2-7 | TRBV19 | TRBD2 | CASSWAGGYEQYF | TGTGCCAGTAGTTGGGCGGGAGGCTACGAGCAGTACTTC
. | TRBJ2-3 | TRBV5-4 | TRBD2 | CASSLGGVAGTQYF | TGTGCCAGCAGCTTGGGTGGCGTAGCGGGTACGCAGTATTTT
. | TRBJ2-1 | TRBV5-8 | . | CASSLGIGDNEQFF | TGTGCCAGCAGCTTGGGTATCGGGGACAATGAGCAGTTCTTC
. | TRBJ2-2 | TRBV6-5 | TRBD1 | CASSPPGTGTGELFF | TGTGCCAGCAGCCCCCCCGGGACAGGGACCGGGGAGCTGTTTTTT
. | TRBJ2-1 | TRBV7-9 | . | CASSLVSSGFYNEQFF | TGTGCCAGCAGCTTAGTTTCATCGGGATTCTACAATGAGCAGTTCTTC
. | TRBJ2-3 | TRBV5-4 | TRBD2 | CASSWTSGAYTDTQYF | TGTGCCAGCAGCTGGACTAGCGGGGCTTACACAGATACGCAGTATTTT
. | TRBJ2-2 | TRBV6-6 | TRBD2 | CASNGLALTGELFF | TGTGCCAGCAACGGACTAGCGCTCACCGGGGAGCTGTTTTTT
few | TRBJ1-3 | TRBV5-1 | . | CASSLEGVSGNTIYF | TGCGCCAGCAGCTTGGAAGGGGTCTCTGGAAACACCATATATTTT
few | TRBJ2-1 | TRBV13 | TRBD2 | CASSSFGLAGVNNEQFF | TGTGCCAGCAGCTCATTCGGACTAGCGGGAGTCAACAATGAGCAGTTCTTC
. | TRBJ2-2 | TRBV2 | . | CASSEQGGGELFF | TGTGCCAGCAGTGAACAGGGGGGTGGGGAGCTGTTTTTT